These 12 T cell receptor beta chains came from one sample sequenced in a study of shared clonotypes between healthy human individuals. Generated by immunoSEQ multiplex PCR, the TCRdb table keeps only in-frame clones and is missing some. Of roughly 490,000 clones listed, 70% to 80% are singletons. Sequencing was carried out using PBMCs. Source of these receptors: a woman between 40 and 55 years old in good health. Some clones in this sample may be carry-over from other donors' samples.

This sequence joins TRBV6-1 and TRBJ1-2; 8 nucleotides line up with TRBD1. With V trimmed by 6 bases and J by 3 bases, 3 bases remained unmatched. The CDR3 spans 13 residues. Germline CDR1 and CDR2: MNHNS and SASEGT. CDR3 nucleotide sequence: TGTGCCAGCAGCCCACAGGGGGACTATGGCTACACCTTC. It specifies CASSPQGDYGYTF.

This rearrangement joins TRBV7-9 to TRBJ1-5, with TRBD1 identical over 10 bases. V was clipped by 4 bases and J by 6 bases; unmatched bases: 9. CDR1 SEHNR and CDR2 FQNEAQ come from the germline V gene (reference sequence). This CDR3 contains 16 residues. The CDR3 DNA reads TGTGCCAGCAGCTCCGATCGGACAGGGGGTAGTCAGCCCCAGCATTTT. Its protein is CASSSDRTGGSQPQHF.

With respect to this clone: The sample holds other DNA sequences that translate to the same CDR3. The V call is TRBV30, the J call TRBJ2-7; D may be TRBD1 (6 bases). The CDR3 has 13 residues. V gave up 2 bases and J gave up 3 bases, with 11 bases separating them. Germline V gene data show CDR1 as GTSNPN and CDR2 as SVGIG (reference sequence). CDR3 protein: CAWSRGQLYEQYF. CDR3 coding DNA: TGTGCCTGGAGTAGAGGACAGCTCTACGAGCAGTACTTC.

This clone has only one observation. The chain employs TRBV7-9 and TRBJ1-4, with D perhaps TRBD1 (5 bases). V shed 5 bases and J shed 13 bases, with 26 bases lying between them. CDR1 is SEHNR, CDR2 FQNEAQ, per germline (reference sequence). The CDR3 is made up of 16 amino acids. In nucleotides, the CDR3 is TGTGCCAGCAGCCCCCGGGGCGGGACGGATCGTATTATACTGTTTTTT. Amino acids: CASSPRGGTDRIILFF.

The chain's CDR3 is CAIRKVVSHEQYF. The CDR3 DNA is TGTGCCATCAGGAAGGTGGTATCCCACGAGCAGTACTTC. The chain carries TRBV10-3 and TRBJ2-7, with D uncertain. Per germline, CDR1 ENHRY and CDR2 SYGVKD. Trimming took 6 bases from V and 5 from J, leaving 14 bases between them. The CDR3 contains 13 residues.

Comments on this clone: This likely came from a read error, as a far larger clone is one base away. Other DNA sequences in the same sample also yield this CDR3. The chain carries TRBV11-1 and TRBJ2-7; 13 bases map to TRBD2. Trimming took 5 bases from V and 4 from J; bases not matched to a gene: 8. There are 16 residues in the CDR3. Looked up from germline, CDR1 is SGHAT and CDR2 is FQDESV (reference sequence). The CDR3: CASSLTGTSGTYEQYF. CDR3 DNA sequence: TGTGCCAGCAGCCTCACCGGGACTAGCGGGACTTACGAGCAGTACTTC.

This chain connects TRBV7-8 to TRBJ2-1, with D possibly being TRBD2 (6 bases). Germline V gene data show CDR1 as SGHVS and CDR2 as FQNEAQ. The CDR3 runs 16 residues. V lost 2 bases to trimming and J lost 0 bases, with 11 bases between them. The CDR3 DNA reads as TGTGCCAGCAGCTTAAATGCGGGATACTCCTACAATGAGCAGTTCTTC. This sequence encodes CASSLNAGYSYNEQFF. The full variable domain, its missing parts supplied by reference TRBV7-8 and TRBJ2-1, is GAGVSQSPRYKVAKRGQDVALRCDPISGHVSLFWYQQALGQGPEFLTYFQNEAQLDKSGLPSDRFFAERPEGSVSTLKIQRTQQEDSAVYLCASSLNAGYSYNEQFFGPGTRLTVL.

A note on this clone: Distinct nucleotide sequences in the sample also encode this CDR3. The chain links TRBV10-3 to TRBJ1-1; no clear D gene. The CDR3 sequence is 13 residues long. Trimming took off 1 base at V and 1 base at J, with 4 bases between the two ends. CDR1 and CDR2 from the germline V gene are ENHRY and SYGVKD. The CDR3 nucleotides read TGTGCCATCAGTGAGTTGGGGAACACTGAAGCTTTCTTT. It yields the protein CAISELGNTEAFF.

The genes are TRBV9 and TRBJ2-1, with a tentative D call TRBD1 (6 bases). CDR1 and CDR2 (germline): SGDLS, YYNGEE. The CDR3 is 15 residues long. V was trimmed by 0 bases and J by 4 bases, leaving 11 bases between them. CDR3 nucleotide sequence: TGTGCCAGCAGCGTAGAAGGTGGACAGTACAATGAGCAGTTCTTC. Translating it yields CASSVEGGQYNEQFF.

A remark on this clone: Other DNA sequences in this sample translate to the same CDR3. CDR3 in amino acids: CASSLSTGELFF. CDR3 bases: TGTGCCAGCAGTTTAAGCACCGGGGAGCTGTTTTTT. The V call is TRBV28, the J call TRBJ2-2; D gene unclear. CDR3 length: 12 amino acids. Germline V gene lookup returns CDR1 MDHEN and CDR2 SYDVKM. V was cut by 2 bases and J by 4 bases, with 2 bases left in between.

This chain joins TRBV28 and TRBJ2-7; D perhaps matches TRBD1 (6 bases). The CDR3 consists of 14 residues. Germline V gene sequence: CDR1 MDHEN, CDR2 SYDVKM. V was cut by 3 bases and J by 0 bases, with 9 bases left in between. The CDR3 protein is CASSFTGTSYEQYF. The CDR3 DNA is TGTGCCAGCAGTTTCACAGGGACCTCCTACGAGCAGTACTTC.

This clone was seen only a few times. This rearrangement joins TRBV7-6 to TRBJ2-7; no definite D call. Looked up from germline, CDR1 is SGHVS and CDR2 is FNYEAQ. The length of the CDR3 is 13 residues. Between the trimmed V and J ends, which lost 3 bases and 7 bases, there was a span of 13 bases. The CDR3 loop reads CASSFNGPGEQYF. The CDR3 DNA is TGTGCCAGCAGCTTCAACGGCCCTGGGGAGCAGTACTTC.